This is a list of T cell receptor beta chains from one sample in a study of graft-versus-host responses after intestinal transplantation. No antigens are known for them. Generated by immunoSEQ multiplex PCR, the TCRdb table keeps only in-frame clones and is missing some. The table lists under 150,000 clones, just under 95% of them singletons, with around 0.12% in the top ten. The source was unstimulated CD4+ T cells sorted from spleen or lymph node cells, collected before intestinal transplant. The receptors were gathered from a human donor who received an intestinal transplant. The CDR3 runs from the conserved cysteine through the conserved F or W. The order of the fields is CDR3 DNA, CDR3 protein, J gene, V gene, D gene, clone size. D genes are given only for firm matches. Clone size is given for some rows only: seen once, a few or many times, or a class if the clone is expanded.

CDR3nt: TGTGCCAGCAGCCAAGAAGGGGAGGGTAAGCAGTTCTTC
CDR3aa: CASSQEGEGKQFF
j_gene: TRBJ2-1
v_gene: TRBV9
d_gene: TRBD2
abundance: NA

CDR3nt: TGTGCCAGCAGCCTCGGTAGCGGGTGGGGGCAGCCCCAGCATTTT
CDR3aa: CASSLGSGWGQPQHF
j_gene: TRBJ1-5
v_gene: TRBV7-9
d_gene: NA
abundance: NA

CDR3nt: TGTGCCAGCTCACCAGGAAACAGGGCGAGCTATGGCTACACCTTC
CDR3aa: CASSPGNRASYGYTF
j_gene: TRBJ1-2
v_gene: TRBV18
d_gene: NA
abundance: NA

CDR3nt: TGTGCCAGCAGTTTATGGTCAAACAGGGATCACACCATATATTTT
CDR3aa: CASSLWSNRDHTIYF
j_gene: TRBJ1-3
v_gene: TRBV28
d_gene: NA
abundance: NA

CDR3nt: TGTGCCAGCTCCCGGGGGGCCCACGAGCAGTACTTC
CDR3aa: CASSRGAHEQYF
j_gene: TRBJ2-7
v_gene: TRBV6-5
d_gene: NA
abundance: NA

CDR3nt: TGTGCCTGGAGTGTAGGGGGGGCGAGCGAAAAACTGTTTTTT
CDR3aa: CAWSVGGASEKLFF
j_gene: TRBJ1-4
v_gene: TRBV30
d_gene: NA
abundance: NA

CDR3nt: TGTGCCAGCTCACCGCGGACAGGGTCATCCTACGAGCAGTACTTC
CDR3aa: CASSPRTGSSYEQYF
j_gene: TRBJ2-7
v_gene: TRBV18
d_gene: TRBD1
abundance: few

CDR3nt: TGTACCTTAGGCTCTAACTATGGCTACACCTTC
CDR3aa: CTLGSNYGYTF
j_gene: TRBJ1-2
v_gene: TRBV30
d_gene: NA
abundance: NA

CDR3nt: TGTGCCAGCAGTTTATCCGGGCCGCTCAATCAGCCCCAGCATTTT
CDR3aa: CASSLSGPLNQPQHF
j_gene: TRBJ1-5
v_gene: TRBV27
d_gene: NA
abundance: NA

CDR3nt: TGTGCCAGCAGCTTAGTTACAGGGGGCGCCGCTGAAGCTTTCTTT
CDR3aa: CASSLVTGGAAEAFF
j_gene: TRBJ1-1
v_gene: TRBV7-2
d_gene: TRBD1
abundance: NA

CDR3nt: TGCGCCAGCAGCTCTACCCTAGCGGGTACGGGTTATACGCAGTATTTT
CDR3aa: CASSSTLAGTGYTQYF
j_gene: TRBJ2-3
v_gene: TRBV5-1
d_gene: TRBD2
abundance: NA

CDR3nt: TGTGCCAGCTCACCTCCGGGACTACCCAGGGGTGATGAGCAGTTCTTC
CDR3aa: CASSPPGLPRGDEQFF
j_gene: TRBJ2-1
v_gene: TRBV18
d_gene: NA
abundance: NA

CDR3nt: TGTGCCAGCGGATTCGACAGTACTAACTATGGCTACACCTTC
CDR3aa: CASGFDSTNYGYTF
j_gene: TRBJ1-2
v_gene: TRBV27
d_gene: NA
abundance: NA

CDR3nt: TGTGCCAGCAGCCCCCAAGAGACCCAGTACTTC
CDR3aa: CASSPQETQYF
j_gene: TRBJ2-5
v_gene: TRBV2
d_gene: NA
abundance: NA

CDR3nt: TGTGCCAGCAGAATCACTGGGAACCTGGCCCGGACTTATAGCAATCAGCCCCAGCATTTT
CDR3aa: CASRITGNLARTYSNQPQHF
j_gene: TRBJ1-5
v_gene: TRBV28
d_gene: NA
abundance: NA

CDR3nt: TGTGCCACTCAGGGGGGGCGCGATCAGCCCCAGCATTTT
CDR3aa: CATQGGRDQPQHF
j_gene: TRBJ1-5
v_gene: TRBV25-1
d_gene: TRBD1
abundance: NA

CDR3nt: TGTGCCAGCAGACCCAAGGGAGTTCAGGGTAACTATGGCTACACCTTC
CDR3aa: CASRPKGVQGNYGYTF
j_gene: TRBJ1-2
v_gene: TRBV21-1
d_gene: NA
abundance: once

CDR3nt: TGTGCTAGCAGCTTCTCTAGCGGGGGGAACACCGGGGAGCTGTTTTTT
CDR3aa: CASSFSSGGNTGELFF
j_gene: TRBJ2-2
v_gene: TRBV7-7
d_gene: TRBD2
abundance: NA

CDR3nt: TGTGCCAGCAGCCACGGACAGGGATTCAACGAGCAGTACTTC
CDR3aa: CASSHGQGFNEQYF
j_gene: TRBJ2-7
v_gene: TRBV14
d_gene: TRBD1
abundance: NA

CDR3nt: TGTGCCAGCAGTGAAGCGCGAGGTTTAACTAATGAAAAACTGTTTTTT
CDR3aa: CASSEARGLTNEKLFF
j_gene: TRBJ1-4
v_gene: TRBV6-1
d_gene: NA
abundance: NA

CDR3nt: TGTGCCAGCTCACCCGGGACTAGCGGGATTGAGACCCAGTACTTC
CDR3aa: CASSPGTSGIETQYF
j_gene: TRBJ2-5
v_gene: TRBV18
d_gene: TRBD2
abundance: few

CDR3nt: TGTGCCAGCAGGCAAGAAAACATTCAGTACTTC
CDR3aa: CASRQENIQYF
j_gene: TRBJ2-4
v_gene: TRBV6-5
d_gene: NA
abundance: NA

CDR3nt: TGTGCCTGGAGTTTCCTCTACGAGCAGTACTTC
CDR3aa: CAWSFLYEQYF
j_gene: TRBJ2-7
v_gene: TRBV30
d_gene: NA
abundance: NA

CDR3nt: TGCGCCAGCAGCCTGACAGGGGGGGCGGGCGAGCAGTACTTC
CDR3aa: CASSLTGGAGEQYF
j_gene: TRBJ2-7
v_gene: TRBV5-1
d_gene: TRBD1
abundance: NA

CDR3nt: TGTGCCAGCAGCGAGGCGAACATCGGCTACACCTTC
CDR3aa: CASSEANIGYTF
j_gene: TRBJ1-2
v_gene: TRBV28
d_gene: NA
abundance: NA

CDR3nt: TGTGCCAGTAGTATAGAATCAGGGAGAAACGAGCAGTTCTTC
CDR3aa: CASSIESGRNEQFF
j_gene: TRBJ2-1
v_gene: TRBV19
d_gene: NA
abundance: few

CDR3nt: TGTGCCAGCAGTCTCCGGACAGGGGCTCTTGGCTACACCTTC
CDR3aa: CASSLRTGALGYTF
j_gene: TRBJ1-2
v_gene: TRBV27
d_gene: TRBD1
abundance: NA

CDR3nt: TGTGCCAGCAGCTTAGGACAGGCCCCCTACAATGAGCAGTTCTTC
CDR3aa: CASSLGQAPYNEQFF
j_gene: TRBJ2-1
v_gene: TRBV7-8
d_gene: NA
abundance: NA

CDR3nt: TGTGCCAGTAGTATAGATCTCGGCCCTCAAGGGAATCAGCCCCAGCATTTT
CDR3aa: CASSIDLGPQGNQPQHF
j_gene: TRBJ1-5
v_gene: TRBV19
d_gene: NA
abundance: NA

CDR3nt: TGTGCCTGGAGCCTATTCGCGTCTAGCTGGACCTACAATGAGCAGTTCTTC
CDR3aa: CAWSLFASSWTYNEQFF
j_gene: TRBJ2-1
v_gene: TRBV30
d_gene: NA
abundance: NA

CDR3nt: TGTGCCAGCAGCTTAGCGCTGTTAGGGGCCGGTCCGTTCGGAAACACCATATATTTT
CDR3aa: CASSLALLGAGPFGNTIYF
j_gene: TRBJ1-3
v_gene: TRBV7-9
d_gene: NA
abundance: once

CDR3nt: TGTGCCAGCAGCCGTTCCACGAACACTGAAGCTTTCTTT
CDR3aa: CASSRSTNTEAFF
j_gene: TRBJ1-1
v_gene: TRBV7-9
d_gene: NA
abundance: NA

CDR3nt: TGTGCCAGCAGTTACCCTGGGACTAGCGGGAGGCAGACCCAGTACTTC
CDR3aa: CASSYPGTSGRQTQYF
j_gene: TRBJ2-5
v_gene: TRBV6-5
d_gene: TRBD2
abundance: NA

CDR3nt: TGTGCCAGCAGCTACAGCTGGGGGACTAGAAGGGGCCCTCAAGAGACCCAGTACTTC
CDR3aa: CASSYSWGTRRGPQETQYF
j_gene: TRBJ2-5
v_gene: TRBV5-6
d_gene: TRBD2
abundance: NA

CDR3nt: TGTGCCAGCAGCTTATGGAGGGAGCCCCAGCATTTT
CDR3aa: CASSLWREPQHF
j_gene: TRBJ1-5
v_gene: TRBV7-6
d_gene: NA
abundance: NA

CDR3nt: TGTGCCAGTAGTCCTCGACAGGGGGTCGCCGGGGAGCTGTTTTTT
CDR3aa: CASSPRQGVAGELFF
j_gene: TRBJ2-2
v_gene: TRBV19
d_gene: TRBD1
abundance: NA

CDR3nt: TGCACCAGCAGCCCCCCCCTCCCCGAGCAGTACTTC
CDR3aa: CTSSPPLPEQYF
j_gene: TRBJ2-7
v_gene: TRBV1
d_gene: NA
abundance: NA

CDR3nt: TGTGCCAGCACGTCAATCATACTAGGGGGTCCCTTCAATGAAAAACTGTTTTTT
CDR3aa: CASTSIILGGPFNEKLFF
j_gene: TRBJ1-4
v_gene: TRBV28
d_gene: NA
abundance: NA

CDR3nt: TGTGCCAGCAGCCCGCCGGTATTGAACACTGAAGCTTTCTTT
CDR3aa: CASSPPVLNTEAFF
j_gene: TRBJ1-1
v_gene: TRBV28
d_gene: NA
abundance: NA

CDR3nt: TGTGCCAGTAGTATGAGTGGCAACGAGCAGTACTTC
CDR3aa: CASSMSGNEQYF
j_gene: TRBJ2-7
v_gene: TRBV19
d_gene: NA
abundance: NA

CDR3nt: TGTGCCAGCAGCTTGGCCGGTATAGGGGGCGTCTATGGCTTCACCTTC
CDR3aa: CASSLAGIGGVYGFTF
j_gene: TRBJ1-2
v_gene: TRBV5-6
d_gene: TRBD1
abundance: NA

CDR3nt: TGTGCCAGCAGTGCCAGGACTAACGAAGAGACCCAGTACTTC
CDR3aa: CASSARTNEETQYF
j_gene: TRBJ2-5
v_gene: TRBV2
d_gene: NA
abundance: NA

CDR3nt: TGTGCCAGCAGCGAGGACATCCAAGAGACCCAGTACTTC
CDR3aa: CASSEDIQETQYF
j_gene: TRBJ2-5
v_gene: TRBV7-6
d_gene: NA
abundance: NA